Listed here is a single T cell receptor (beta chain). The V and J ends lost 3 bases and 4 bases respectively, with 8 bases between them. Per the germline V gene, CDR1 is ENHRY and CDR2 is SYGVKD. The CDR3 has 13 residues. The sample is drawn from a study of blood T cell repertoires in COVID-19. TCRdb's copy holds only in-frame clones and misses some; the assay was immunoSEQ multiplex PCR. There are some 190,000 clones in the sample; 80% occur only once, and around 4.7% lies in the top ten. The rearrangement links TRBV10-3 to TRBJ2-3; D remains ambiguous. The clonotype was recovered from a man aged 30 to 39 with acute COVID-19. The source material was PBMCs or T cells enriched from blood (not recorded which). In DNA, the CDR3 is TGTGCCATCAGTGAACTAATCTCAGATACGCAGTATTTT. Translated, it gives CAISELISDTQYF.